The following is a TCR beta chain sequence with its context. This sample is part of a study of graft-versus-host responses after intestinal transplantation. The method was immunoSEQ multiplex PCR; TCRdb's version includes in-frame clones alone and lacks a portion of them. Of 30,000 to 45,000 clones listed, under 85% were seen once; the top ten hold roughly 3.6%. V was cut by 4 bases and J by 5 bases, with 9 bases left in between. Germline V gives CDR1 KGHSH, CDR2 LQKENI. This CDR3 spans 14 amino acids. Sample: PBMCs, taken approximately 1,000 days after transplant. The chain combines TRBV18 with TRBJ1-6, with D tentatively TRBD1 (5 bases). The sequence was collected from a human patient who received an intestinal transplant, so some T cells may come from the graft donor. The CDR3 loop is CASSRTQDNSPLHF. CDR3 coding DNA: TGTGCCAGCTCACGAACACAGGATAATTCACCCCTCCACTTT.